The 27 T cell receptor beta chains below all came from one sample that was sequenced in a study of blood T cells in healthy people across ages. The authors ran a second PCR of roughly 6 to 12 cycles using a sample-barcoded 5' primer and a J-beta primer mix. From the 5' RACE reads, TCRdb called clonotypes with MiXCR, one entry per CDR3 protein. This table holds more than 650,000 distinct CDR3 sequences, 22% found once. The sample was blood. These receptors were obtained from a man between 65 and 85 years old in good health.

This clonotype has a handful of counts. V and J are TRBV2 and TRBJ1-4, with 7 bases lining up with TRBD1. V shed 7 bases, J shed 7 bases, and the junction held 15 bases outside the gene matches. CDR3 size: 16 residues. CDR1 and CDR2 (germline): SNHLY, FYNNEI. As DNA, the CDR3 is TGTGCCAGCAACCCCTCAGGGGGGCGGAGGGGTGAAAAACTGTTTTTT. This sequence encodes CASNPSGGRRGEKLFF.

Only a few counts were recorded for this clonotype. A much larger clonotype is one base distant, so this may be a read error. The CDR3: CASNPARGLSGNTIYF. CDR3 DNA sequence: TGCGCCAGCAATCCCGCCAGGGGCCTCTCTGGAAACACCATATATTTT. The rearrangement joins TRBV10-2 to TRBJ1-3, with D possibly matching TRBD1 (6 bases). The CDR3 contains 16 residues. Trimming pared 7 bases from V and 0 bases from J, leaving 16 bases between. CDR1 is WSHSY and CDR2 is SAAADI in the germline V gene.

This clonotype was counted a few times. The V gene is TRBV5-5, the J gene TRBJ1-6, with D perhaps matching TRBD1 (5 bases). V lost 2 bases to trimming and J lost 7 bases, with 16 bases between them. Germline-derived CDR1 and CDR2 are SGHKS and YYEKEE (reference sequence). This CDR3 has 16 amino acids. The CDR3 DNA sequence: TGTGCCAGCAGCTTTGGGGGAGGAGCAAGGAATTCACCCCTCCACTTT. Protein sequence: CASSFGGGARNSPLHF.

The rearrangement uses TRBV12-3 or TRBV12-4 and TRBJ2-1, with TRBD2 matching over 13 bases. The J call may be in error: the DNA end matches TRBJ2-7 better. The CDR3 extends over 16 amino acids. Written as DNA, the CDR3 is TGTGCCAGCAGTTTAGGAGGGACTAGCGGGGCCAGGGAGCAGTACTTC. As protein: CASSLGGTSGAREQYF.

This clonotype has only a few counts. Written as DNA, the CDR3 is TGTGCCAGCAGGAGGGACAGGGGATCATTGGATACGCAGTATTTT. Its protein product is CASRRDRGSLDTQYF. The chain couples TRBV6-1 to TRBJ2-3; 10 positions agree with TRBD1. The CDR3 sequence is 15 residues long. V lost 6 bases and J lost 6; bases outside the gene matches: 9. Germline V CDR1 and CDR2: MNHNS, SASEGT.

The chain couples TRBV20-1 to TRBJ1-1, with D possibly TRBD1 on 5 matching bases. The CDR3 length is 15 residues. V gave up 0 bases and J gave up 2 bases, with 13 bases separating them. Germline CDR1 DFQATT, CDR2 SNEGSKA (reference sequence). CDR3 DNA sequence: TGCAGTGCTAGAGATCACGGGGGAGAAAACACTGAAGCTTTCTTT. This codes for CSARDHGGENTEAFF.

V usage is TRBV5-1 and J usage is TRBJ1-5, with D possibly being TRBD1 (6 bases). V lost 3 bases, J lost 2 bases, and 12 bases lay in between. Germline V gene sequence: CDR1 SGHRS, CDR2 YFSETQ. The CDR3 runs 15 residues. CDR3 sequence (DNA): TGCGCCAGCAGCTGGTCAGGGGCCGGCAATCAGCCCCAGCATTTT. Its protein is CASSWSGAGNQPQHF.

This clonotype was seen more than once but under ten times. The chain links TRBV5-1 to TRBJ1-4, with D maybe TRBD1 (5 bases). Trimming left V 4 bases short and J 8 bases short, with 9 bases between. The CDR3 extends over 12 amino acids. From germline, CDR1 is SGHRS and CDR2 YFSETQ. Written as DNA, the CDR3 is TGCGCCAGCAGCGGTGGGACCGAAAAACTGTTTTTT. Protein product: CASSGGTEKLFF.

This clonotype turned up a few times. The V and J genes are TRBV6-1 and TRBJ1-1; D uncertain. This CDR3 comprises 14 residues. V lost 7 bases and J 4 bases, leaving 16 bases between the germline ends. Germline CDR1 reads MNHNS; CDR2 reads SASEGT. The CDR3 loop is CASIKSGVSTEAFF. For the CDR3, the DNA is TGTGCCAGCATTAAGAGTGGGGTGTCCACTGAAGCTTTCTTT.

This sequence joins TRBV3-1 and TRBJ2-5; 7 positions match TRBD2. This CDR3 contains 16 residues. Germline CDR1 is LGHDT and CDR2 is YNNKEL (reference sequence). After removal of 1 base from V and 8 bases from J, the junction contained 13 bases not matched to a gene. CDR3 sequence: CASSQVAGATYVTQYF. In nucleotides, the CDR3 is TGTGCCAGCAGCCAAGTCGCGGGAGCGACGTATGTTACCCAGTACTTC.

This clonotype was recorded a few times. The chain is built from TRBV7-2 and TRBJ2-5; 8 positions agree with TRBD2. Matching the DNA end better, TRBJ2-7 makes the J call doubtful. This CDR3 is built from 17 residues. CDR1 and CDR2 from the germline V gene are SGHTA and FQGNSA. The CDR3 is CASSLEGVGTSSYEQYV. The DNA of the CDR3 is TGTGCCAGCAGCTTAGAGGGGGTCGGGACTAGTTCCTACGAGCAGTACGTC.

There are many counts of this clonotype. V usage is TRBV3-1 and J usage is TRBJ1-4, with D uncertain. This CDR3 contains 16 residues. V shed 0 bases and J shed 3 bases, with 11 bases lying between them. The V gene's germline CDR1 is LGHDT and CDR2 YNNKEL (reference sequence). CDR3 sequence: CASSQDTGSPNEKLFF. CDR3 nucleotide sequence: TGTGCCAGCAGCCAAGATACGGGGAGCCCTAATGAAAAACTGTTTTTT.

The chain joins TRBV6-2 or TRBV6-3 to TRBJ2-5, with 7 nucleotides matching TRBD1. The J call could be wrong; TRBJ2-7 is a better fit for the DNA end. In germline, CDR1 is MNHEY, CDR2 SVGEGT. The CDR3 spans 15 residues. CDR3 sequence reads: CASSYRDSPSYEQYV. CDR3 DNA sequence: TGTGCCAGCAGTTACAGGGACAGTCCGTCCTACGAGCAGTACGTC.

The V gene is TRBV5-1, the J gene TRBJ1-1, with 9 bases that match TRBD1. Germline V lookup: CDR1 SGHRS, CDR2 YFSETQ. The ends lost 7 bases at V and 0 bases at J; junction bases unmatched: 7. The CDR3 totals 15 residues. The CDR3 loop is CASALGTGLNTEAFF. CDR3 nucleotide sequence: TGCGCCAGCGCCCTCGGGACAGGGCTGAACACTGAAGCTTTCTTT.

The genes are TRBV28 and TRBJ2-1, with D possibly being TRBD1 or TRBD2 (6 bases each). Germline CDR1 is MDHEN and CDR2 is SYDVKM. The CDR3 extends over 14 amino acids. V was pared by 11 bases and J by 4 bases, with 18 bases between. CDR3 DNA: TGTGCCGGAAACCGTGGAGGGGGGTACAATGAGCAGTTCTTC. Encoded protein: CAGNRGGGYNEQFF.

The rearrangement uses TRBV29-1 and TRBJ1-1; TRBD1 might be the D (5 bases). Germline CDR1 and CDR2: SQVTM and ANQGSEA. V was pared by 4 bases and J by 5 bases, with 14 bases between. The length of the CDR3 is 13 residues. For the CDR3, the DNA is TGCAGCGTTGGACCGACCGGGGGGACTGAAGCTTTCTTT. It is translated as CSVGPTGGTEAFF.

The genes are TRBV20-1 and TRBJ2-3, with D perhaps assigned TRBD1 or TRBD2 (6 bases each). V was clipped by 0 bases and J by 1 base, with 17 bases between them. This CDR3 has 17 residues. Per the germline V gene, CDR1 is DFQATT and CDR2 is SNEGSKA (reference sequence). DNA for the CDR3: TGCAGTGCTAGAGATAAGGGGGGCCGGGCCGGCACAGATACGCAGTATTTT. This sequence encodes CSARDKGGRAGTDTQYF.

This clonotype was detected a few times. The J gene is TRBJ2-3, the V gene TRBV4-1; TRBD2 might be the D (7 bases). V shed 6 bases and J shed 5 bases, with 24 bases lying between them. CDR3 length equals 17 residues. The V gene's germline CDR1 is MGHRA and CDR2 YSYEKL. The DNA of the CDR3 is TGCGCCAGCAGAACCACGAATAAGGGGGGGGCTAAAGATACGCAGTATTTT. Residues: CASRTTNKGGAKDTQYF.

The table lists this clonotype with a few counts. The chain carries TRBV12-5 and TRBJ1-2; 8 bases fit TRBD1. Looked up from germline, CDR1 is LGHNT and CDR2 is FRNRAP. This CDR3 has 12 amino acids. V was pared by 5 bases and J by 8 bases, with 4 bases of the junction left unmatched. The CDR3 nucleotides are TGTGCTAGTGGTGTGGACAGGGAGGGCTACACCTTC. This translates into CASGVDREGYTF.

This clonotype was detected a few times. The chain couples TRBV6-5 to TRBJ2-1, with D tentatively TRBD1 (6 bases). Germline V gives CDR1 MNHEY, CDR2 SVGAGI. CDR3 size: 15 residues. Deletions cut 2 bases from V and 0 bases from J, with 8 bases between. The DNA for the CDR3 is TGTGCCAGCAGTTACGACAGGAGCTCCTACAATGAGCAGTTCTTC. It is translated as CASSYDRSSYNEQFF.

V and J are TRBV11-1 and TRBJ2-3, with 7 bases identical to TRBD2. Germline V gives CDR1 SGHAT, CDR2 FQDESV (reference sequence). The CDR3 contains 15 residues. The V and J ends lost 5 bases and 3 bases, in that order; junction bases with no gene match: 8. CDR3 sequence: CASSPGRQATDTQYF. Here the CDR3 DNA reads TGTGCCAGCAGCCCCGGGAGGCAGGCAACAGATACGCAGTATTTT. Full variable domain (remainder filled in from reference TRBV11-1 and TRBJ2-3): EAEVAQSPRYKITEKSQAVAFWCDPISGHATLYWYRQILGQGPELLVQFQDESVVDDSQLPKDRFSAERLKGVDSTLKIQPAELGDSAMYLCASSPGRQATDTQYFGPGTRLTVL.

This chain links TRBV12-3 or TRBV12-4 with TRBJ2-5, with D possibly matching TRBD1 (6 bases). The V end was cut by 8 bases, the J end by 3 bases, with 16 bases between. This CDR3 has 14 amino acids. The CDR3 here is CASRSSGVKETQYF. The CDR3, as DNA: TGTGCCAGCCGGAGCTCAGGGGTGAAAGAGACCCAGTACTTC.

The V call is TRBV5-1, the J call TRBJ2-5, with D perhaps given as TRBD1 or TRBD2 (5 bases each). Trimming took 0 bases from V and 1 from J, leaving 19 bases between them. The CDR3 runs 18 residues. The V gene's germline CDR1 is SGHRS and CDR2 YFSETQ. CDR3 in DNA: TGCGCCAGCAGCTTGGGCTTCTCCACCGGGACCCTCCAAGAGACCCAGTACTTC. Protein sequence: CASSLGFSTGTLQETQYF.

The rearrangement links TRBV5-1 to TRBJ2-7; the D gene could be TRBD1 or TRBD2 (5 bases each). Near its end, the DNA agrees better with TRBJ2-1, so the J call may be wrong. This CDR3 region has 15 residues. Germline V gene lookup returns CDR1 SGHRS and CDR2 YFSETQ. Here the CDR3 reads CASSYTWDGYNEQFF. The CDR3 coding sequence is TGCGCCAGCAGCTACACTTGGGACGGTTACAATGAGCAGTTCTTC.

This clonotype was found a few times. The V gene is TRBV20-1, the J gene TRBJ2-5, with 10 bases matching TRBD2. There are 14 residues in the CDR3. V lost 2 bases and J lost 0; bases outside the gene matches: 0. CDR1 is DFQATT and CDR2 is SNEGSKA in the germline V gene (reference sequence). In nucleotides, the CDR3 is TGCAGTGCTAGACTAGCGGGGGACCAAGAGACCCAGTACTTC. Protein product: CSARLAGDQETQYF.

This clonotype was observed a few times. The CDR3 here is CASSPRWAVEAFF. In DNA form, the CDR3 reads TGTGCCAGCAGTCCACGTTGGGCAGTTGAAGCTTTCTTT. This chain uses TRBV6-5 with TRBJ1-1; unclear D gene. Germline values: CDR1 MNHEY, CDR2 SVGAGI. This CDR3 contains 13 residues. V shed 5 bases and J shed 7 bases, with 14 bases lying between them.

The table lists this clonotype with a few counts. The rearrangement joins TRBV28 to TRBJ1-2; tentative D call: TRBD1 (6 bases). With 6 bases removed from V and 8 bases from J, the gap between germline ends came to 19 bases. The length of the CDR3 is 14 residues. From germline, CDR1 is MDHEN and CDR2 SYDVKM. The CDR3 spells CASRSSRGAGGYTF. DNA for the CDR3: TGTGCCAGCAGATCATCTCGGGGGGCTGGGGGCTACACCTTC.